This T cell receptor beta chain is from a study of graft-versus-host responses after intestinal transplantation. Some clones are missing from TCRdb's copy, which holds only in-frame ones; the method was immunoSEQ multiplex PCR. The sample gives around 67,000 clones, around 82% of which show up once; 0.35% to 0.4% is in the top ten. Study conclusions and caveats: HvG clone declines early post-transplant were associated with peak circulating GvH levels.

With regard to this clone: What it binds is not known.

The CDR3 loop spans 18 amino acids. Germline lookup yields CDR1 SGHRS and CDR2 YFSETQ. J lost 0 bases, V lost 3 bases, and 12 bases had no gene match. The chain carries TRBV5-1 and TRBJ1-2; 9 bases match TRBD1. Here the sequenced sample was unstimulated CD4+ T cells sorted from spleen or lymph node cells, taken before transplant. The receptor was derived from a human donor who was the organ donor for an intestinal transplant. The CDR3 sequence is CASSSPGQGLSTNYGYTF. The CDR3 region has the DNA TGCGCCAGCAGCTCGCCGGGACAGGGCCTATCAACTAACTATGGCTACACCTTC.